These T cell receptor beta chains were read from a single sample in a study of CD8+ T cells in alopecia areata. Using immunoSEQ multiplex PCR, the repertoire was profiled, and TCRdb retains in-frame clones only, with some absent. The sample carries around 270,000 clones, nearly 60% recorded once. The sequencing here drew on CD4+ T cells sorted from blood, taken at week 24, from a patient treated with tofacitinib. These TCRs come from a human donor with alopecia areata. The CDR3 runs from the conserved cysteine through the conserved F or W. D genes are given only for firm matches. Only part of the rows carry a size: once, few, many, or a class if the clone is expanded.

V gene	CDR3 length	J gene	clone size	D gene	CDR3 protein	CDR3 DNA
TRBV27	13	TRBJ2-5	few	NA	CASSQRNQETQYF	TGTGCCAGCAGTCAACGTAACCAAGAGACCCAGTACTTC
TRBV30	12	TRBJ1-1	NA	NA	CAWSVVRTEAFF	TGTGCCTGGAGTGTAGTGAGGACTGAAGCTTTCTTT
TRBV30	12	TRBJ2-7	NA	NA	CAWSQGTSEQYF	TGTGCCTGGAGCCAGGGTACTAGCGAGCAGTACTTC
TRBV7-9	15	TRBJ1-2	NA	TRBD1	CASSGVGQGVEGYTF	TGTGCCAGCAGCGGCGTGGGACAGGGGGTAGAGGGCTACACCTTC
TRBV4-1	16	TRBJ2-3	NA	TRBD2	CASSQDWGGKTDTQYF	TGCGCCAGCAGCCAAGATTGGGGGGGAAAGACAGATACGCAGTATTTT
TRBV29-1	17	TRBJ1-1	NA	NA	CSVVRQAYLHLNTEAFF	TGCAGCGTTGTTCGGCAGGCCTACCTCCATTTGAACACTGAAGCTTTCTTT
TRBV30	15	TRBJ1-4	NA	NA	CAWSVGQATNEKLFF	TGTGCCTGGAGTGTAGGGCAAGCAACTAATGAAAAACTGTTTTTT
TRBV6-5	15	TRBJ1-3	few	NA	CASSPGSSSGNTIYF	TGTGCCAGCAGCCCCGGGTCCAGCTCTGGAAACACCATATATTTT
TRBV28	13	TRBJ2-1	few	NA	CASSRAGRNEQFF	TGTGCCAGCAGTCGGGCCGGAAGGAATGAGCAGTTCTTC
TRBV10-3	16	TRBJ2-3	NA	NA	CAITEHRGFPADTQYF	TGTGCCATCACCGAGCACCGGGGGTTCCCCGCAGATACGCAGTATTTT
TRBV5-1	15	TRBJ2-5	NA	TRBD1	CASSLTGMEKETQYF	TGCGCCAGCAGCCTGACAGGGATGGAGAAAGAGACCCAGTACTTC
TRBV9	14	TRBJ1-2	NA	NA	CASSETSGTYGYTF	TGTGCCAGCAGCGAGACCTCCGGGACTTATGGCTACACCTTC
TRBV5-1	14	TRBJ1-6	NA	TRBD1	CASRDRGGRSPLHF	TGCGCCAGCAGGGACAGGGGCGGTCGGTCACCCCTCCACTTT
TRBV10-3	13	TRBJ1-5	NA	NA	CAISGGSNQPQHF	TGTGCCATCAGTGGAGGTAGCAATCAGCCCCAGCATTTT
TRBV5-1	16	TRBJ2-5	NA	TRBD2	CASSLVGLAAGETQYF	TGCGCCAGCAGCTTGGTAGGACTAGCGGCTGGCGAGACCCAGTACTTC
TRBV7-2	14	TRBJ2-7	few	TRBD2	CASTRSGALYEQYF	TGTGCCAGCACCCGCAGCGGGGCCCTCTACGAGCAGTACTTC
TRBV7-2	18	TRBJ1-1	NA	NA	CASSLVLPLGPMNTEAFF	TGTGCCAGCAGCTTAGTTTTGCCGCTAGGCCCCATGAACACTGAAGCTTTCTTT
TRBV29-1	12	TRBJ2-7	NA	NA	CSVADGLYEQYF	TGCAGCGTGGCGGACGGGCTCTACGAGCAGTACTTC
TRBV9	15	TRBJ2-2	NA	NA	CASSVGQANTGELFF	TGTGCCAGCAGCGTAGGACAGGCAAACACCGGGGAGCTGTTTTTT
TRBV6-1	13	TRBJ1-2	NA	NA	CASSESGNYGYTF	TGTGCCAGCAGTGAGTCCGGGAACTATGGCTACACCTTC
TRBV4-2	12	TRBJ1-6	once	NA	CASSQALSPLHF	TGTGCCAGCAGCCAAGCTTTGTCACCCCTCCACTTT
TRBV29-1	16	TRBJ1-2	NA	TRBD1	CSVDWDRGPANYGYTF	TGCAGCGTTGACTGGGACAGGGGGCCAGCTAACTATGGCTACACCTTC
TRBV6-6	15	TRBJ2-7	NA	TRBD1	CASSPPRGDRVEQYF	TGTGCCAGCAGTCCACCCAGGGGCGACAGGGTCGAGCAGTACTTC
TRBV30	14	TRBJ1-2	NA	NA	CAWSVQPPDYGYTF	TGTGCCTGGAGTGTACAGCCTCCGGACTATGGCTACACCTTC
TRBV15	15	TRBJ2-5	NA	NA	CATSRDRTVQETQYF	TGTGCCACCAGCAGAGATAGGACTGTACAAGAGACCCAGTACTTC
TRBV29-1	13	TRBJ2-5	few	TRBD2	CSVAAGGRGTQYF	TGCAGCGTTGCAGCGGGGGGGCGCGGGACCCAGTACTTC
TRBV4-3	15	TRBJ2-2	NA	TRBD1	CASSLRQGNTGELFF	TGCGCCAGCAGCCTACGACAGGGAAACACCGGGGAGCTGTTTTTT
TRBV30	14	TRBJ1-1	NA	NA	CAWKQGTLTTEAFF	TGTGCCTGGAAGCAGGGGACCTTAACCACTGAAGCTTTCTTT
TRBV29-1	15	TRBJ1-2	NA	NA	CSAGGSQNNNYGYTF	TGCAGCGCCGGAGGGTCACAGAATAATAACTATGGCTACACCTTC
TRBV4-2	14	TRBJ2-5	NA	NA	CASSQGSGLETQYF	TGTGCCAGCAGCCAAGGTTCCGGGTTAGAGACCCAGTACTTC